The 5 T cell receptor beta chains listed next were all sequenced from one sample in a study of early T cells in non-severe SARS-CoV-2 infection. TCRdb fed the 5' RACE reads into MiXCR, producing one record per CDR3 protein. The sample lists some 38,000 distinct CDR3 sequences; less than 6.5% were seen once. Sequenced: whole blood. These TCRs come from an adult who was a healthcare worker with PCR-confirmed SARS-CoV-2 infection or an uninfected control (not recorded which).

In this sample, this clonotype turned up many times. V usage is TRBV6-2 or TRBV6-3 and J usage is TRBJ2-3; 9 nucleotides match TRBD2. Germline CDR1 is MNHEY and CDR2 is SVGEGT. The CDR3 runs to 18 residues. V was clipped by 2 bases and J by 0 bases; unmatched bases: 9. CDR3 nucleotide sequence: TGTGCCAGCAGTTACCAGGGATTAGCGGGGGCGAGCACAGATACGCAGTATTTT. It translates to CASSYQGLAGASTDTQYF.

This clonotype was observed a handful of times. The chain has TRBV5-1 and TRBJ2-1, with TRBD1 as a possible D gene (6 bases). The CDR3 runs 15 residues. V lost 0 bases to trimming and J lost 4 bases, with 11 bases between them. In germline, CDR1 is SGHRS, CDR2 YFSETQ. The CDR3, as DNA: TGCGCCAGCAGCTTGGGGGACACATATTACAATGAGCAGTTCTTC. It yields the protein CASSLGDTYYNEQFF.

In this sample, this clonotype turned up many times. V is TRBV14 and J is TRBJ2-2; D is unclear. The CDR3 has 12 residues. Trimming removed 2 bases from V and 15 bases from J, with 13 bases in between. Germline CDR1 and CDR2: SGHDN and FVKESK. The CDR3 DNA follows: TGTGCCAGCAGCCAACGTGGGGTAGTGGTGTTTTTT. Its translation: CASSQRGVVVFF.

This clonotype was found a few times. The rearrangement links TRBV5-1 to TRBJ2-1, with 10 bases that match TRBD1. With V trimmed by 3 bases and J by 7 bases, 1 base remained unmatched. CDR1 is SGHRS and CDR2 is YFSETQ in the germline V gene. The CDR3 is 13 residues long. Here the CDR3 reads CASSSGQGNEQFF. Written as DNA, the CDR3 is TGCGCCAGCAGCTCGGGACAGGGGAATGAGCAGTTCTTC.

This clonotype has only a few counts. CDR3 loop: CASSPPGVTSYEQYF. The CDR3 nucleotides are TGTGCCAGCAGCCCTCCCGGCGTTACCTCCTACGAGCAGTACTTC. This chain uses TRBV28 with TRBJ2-7; D gene unclear. The CDR3 has 15 amino acids. V gave up 6 bases and J gave up 0 bases, with 15 bases separating them. Germline loops: CDR1 MDHEN, CDR2 SYDVKM.